This T cell receptor beta chain was retrieved from a study of blood T cell repertoires in COVID-19. Turning to the study itself: T cells, B-cell-depleted T cells, or PBMCs provided the cDNA or gDNA that served as material.

Authors' data handling: Quantification of nucleated cells was approximated via reference gene primer amplification. Sequencing used immunoSEQ multiplex PCR; TCRdb keeps in-frame clones, though not all of them. That table is the source of V, J and clone size, and D and trimming were worked out from the DNA. The sample consists of some 110,000 clones, just over 85% of them appearing once. This sequence originates from a man aged 35-49 years with acute or convalescent COVID-19. The sequencing sample was made of peripheral blood.

In nucleotides, the CDR3 is TGCGCCAGCAGCTCCGGGACAGGGGTCCAGGCCAAAAACATTCAGTACTTC. Protein product: CASSSGTGVQAKNIQYF. The chain recombines TRBV5-1 with TRBJ2-4; TRBD1 aligns across 10 bases. From germline, CDR1 is SGHRS and CDR2 YFSETQ. This CDR3 comprises 17 residues. Trimming cost V 3 bases and J 1 base; bases outside gene matches: 7.